The clone carrying this TCR beta chain has only one observation. The source of the sample is a study of blood T cell repertoires in COVID-19. In the study overall: COVID-19 samples, acute and convalescent, were from the United States, Italy and Spain.

J was trimmed by 1 base and V by 4 bases; bases with no gene match: 4. The germline V gene encodes CDR1 SQVTM and CDR2 ANQGSEA. The CDR3 is 15 residues long. Here immunoSEQ multiplex PCR was the method, and the copy in TCRdb shows in-frame clones only, minus some. The table records roughly 66,000 clones, roughly 82% of them present only once. V is TRBV29-1 and J is TRBJ2-3; 11 bases map to TRBD2. Specimen: peripheral blood. This TCR was recovered from a man between 60 and 70 years old with acute or convalescent COVID-19. As DNA, the CDR3 is TGCAGCGTTGTGACTAGCGGGGTGCGCACAGATACGCAGTATTTT. Amino acid sequence: CSVVTSGVRTDTQYF.